These T cell receptor beta chains were read from a single sample in a study of T cell repertoires in ileal Crohn's disease. The repertoire was sequenced with immunoSEQ multiplex PCR; TCRdb's copy has only in-frame clones and lacks some. The top ten hold 19% of the sample, which has more than 25,000 clones, around three quarters seen once. Source material: ileal tissue. Receptor source: an adult with Crohn's disease. CDR3s include the opening cysteine and the closing phenylalanine or tryptophan. A D gene is named only where the DNA matches it firmly. Rows give clone size only sometimes, using once, few, many, or a class for an expanded clone.

j_gene	abundance	d_gene	len	v_gene	CDR3aa	CDR3nt
TRBJ1-2	-	-	15	TRBV2	CASSEVPLTQAATTF	TGTGCCAGCAGTGAAGTCCCTTTAACACAGGCGGCGACCACCTTC
TRBJ2-5	few	-	11	TRBV5-1	CASSSGETQYF	TGCGCCAGCAGCTCGGGGGAGACCCAGTACTTC
TRBJ1-2	-	TRBD1	15	TRBV5-6	CASSLVGTGGDDYTF	TGTGCCAGCAGCTTGGTTGGGACAGGGGGGGACGACTACACCTTC
TRBJ1-1	few	-	13	TRBV6-1	CASSEPLNTEAFF	TGTGCCAGCAGTGAACCTCTGAACACTGAAGCTTTCTTT
TRBJ2-5	few	-	15	TRBV15	CATSRAGMGKETQYF	TGTGCCACCAGCAGAGCAGGGATGGGGAAAGAGACCCAGTACTTC
TRBJ2-5	-	TRBD2	15	TRBV13	CASSLSGKGQETQYF	TGTGCCAGCAGCTTAAGCGGGAAAGGCCAAGAGACCCAGTACTTC
TRBJ1-1	-	-	13	TRBV5-1	CASSFVVNTEAFF	TGCGCCAGCAGCTTCGTCGTGAACACTGAAGCTTTCTTT
TRBJ1-3	-	TRBD1	14	TRBV2	CASKGTGGKNTIYF	TGTGCCAGCAAGGGGACAGGGGGTAAAAACACCATATATTTT
TRBJ1-3	-	TRBD1	15	TRBV2	CASSGGQLSGNTIYF	TGTGCCAGCAGTGGGGGACAGCTCTCTGGAAACACCATATATTTT
TRBJ1-2	-	-	15	TRBV7-8	CASSPMAGVVYGYTF	TGTGCCAGCAGCCCAATGGCGGGGGTTGTGTATGGCTACACCTTC
TRBJ1-1	-	TRBD1	14	TRBV7-2	CASSLVSGGTEAFF	TGTGCCAGCAGCTTAGTATCAGGGGGCACTGAAGCTTTCTTT
TRBJ2-7	-	TRBD2	14	TRBV6-1	CASSVGRGSYEQYF	TGTGCCAGCAGTGTGGGGCGGGGGTCCTACGAGCAGTACTTC
TRBJ2-2	-	-	15	TRBV5-6	CASSEGPRDTGELFF	TGTGCCAGCAGCGAAGGCCCTCGGGACACCGGGGAGCTGTTTTTT
TRBJ2-7	-	TRBD1	14	TRBV5-6	CASSLGQGAYEQYF	TGTGCCAGCAGCTTGGGACAGGGGGCATACGAGCAGTACTTC
TRBJ1-1	-	-	13	TRBV5-1	CASSQTGDTEAFF	TGCGCCAGCAGCCAGACGGGGGACACTGAAGCTTTCTTT
TRBJ1-2	-	TRBD1	15	TRBV27	CASSADLTGGRGYTF	TGTGCCAGCAGTGCAGATCTGACAGGGGGCCGGGGCTACACCTTC
TRBJ1-1	-	-	15	TRBV7-2	CASSSDPGTMLGAFF	TGTGCCAGCAGCTCCGATCCCGGGACAATGCTTGGGGCTTTCTTT
TRBJ2-2	once	TRBD2	15	TRBV5-4	CASSRAGPATGELFF	TGTGCCAGCAGCCGAGCGGGACCCGCGACCGGGGAGCTGTTTTTT
TRBJ1-2	-	TRBD1	15	TRBV5-1	CASSLGGQYANGYTF	TGCGCCAGCAGCTTGGGGGGACAGTACGCTAATGGCTACACCTTC
TRBJ2-1	-	TRBD2	15	TRBV19	CASKREGASYNEQFF	TGTGCCAGTAAGCGGGAGGGAGCCTCCTACAATGAGCAGTTCTTC
TRBJ2-5	-	TRBD1	14	TRBV30	CAWSGGQYQETQYF	TGTGCCTGGAGTGGGGGACAGTACCAAGAGACCCAGTACTTC
TRBJ1-6	-	-	14	TRBV4-2	CASSQGGVDSPLHF	TGTGCCAGCAGCCAAGGGGGGGTGGATTCACCCCTCCACTTT